The rows below give T cell receptor beta chains drawn from one sample of a study of blood T cell repertoires in COVID-19. The assay was immunoSEQ multiplex PCR, and TCRdb's table has in-frame clones only and misses some. The sample carries approximately 70,000 clones, more than 75% recorded once. Sequencing input: peripheral blood. The source is a man between 70 and 80 years old with active or convalescent COVID-19. Each CDR3 is given with its conserved first and last residue. The order of the fields is J gene, V gene, CDR3 length, clone size, D gene, CDR3 protein, CDR3 DNA. The D gene is left open where the match is weak. Clone size is given for some rows only: seen once, a few or many times, or a class if the clone is expanded.

>TRBJ1-5|TRBV2|16|-|-
CASSGYRVGSNQPQHF
TGTGCCAGCAGTGGTTACAGGGTGGGAAGCAATCAGCCCCAGCATTTT
>TRBJ1-3|TRBV4-3|19|many|-
CASSQDTAGGDRVPNTIYF
TGCGCCAGCAGCCAAGATACAGCGGGGGGGGACCGAGTTCCGAACACCATATATTTT
>TRBJ2-7|TRBV20-1|13|-|TRBD2
CSASVGGSILQYF
TGCAGTGCTAGTGTGGGAGGGTCAATCCTGCAGTACTTC
>TRBJ1-1|TRBV30|13|once|-
CAWSASGKTEAFF
TGTGCCTGGAGTGCTTCAGGGAAGACTGAAGCTTTCTTT
>TRBJ2-1|TRBV5-1|16|-|TRBD2
CASSLTGTSGNNEQFF
TGCGCCAGCAGCTTGACCGGGACTAGCGGTAACAATGAGCAGTTCTTC
>TRBJ2-7|TRBV19|16|-|-
CASSIAAARNTYEQYF
TGTGCCAGTAGTATCGCAGCGGCCAGGAATACCTACGAGCAGTACTTC
>TRBJ1-2|TRBV10-2|14|-|-
CASSESGNNYGYTF
TGCGCCAGCAGTGAGTCCGGGAATAACTATGGCTACACCTTC
>TRBJ2-5|TRBV5-6|13|few|TRBD2
CASSSLAGETQYF
TGTGCCAGCAGCTCCTTAGCGGGGGAGACCCAGTACTTC
>TRBJ2-4|TRBV6-6|16|-|TRBD2
CASSGGLAGGENIQYF
TGTGCCAGCAGTGGCGGACTAGCGGGGGGGGAGAACATTCAGTACTTC
>TRBJ1-2|TRBV7-2|14|-|-
CASSLGGSSYGYTF
TGTGCCAGCAGCTTAGGAGGGTCGAGCTATGGCTACACCTTC
>TRBJ2-7|TRBV28|14|few|-
CASNSRRRRNEQYF
TGTGCCAGCAACTCTCGGCGACGGAGGAACGAGCAGTACTTC
>TRBJ2-2|TRBV3-1/TRBV3-2|17|-|-
CASSHRLLGGEGGELFF
TGTGCCAGCAGCCACCGGTTGTTGGGCGGAGAGGGCGGGGAGCTGTTTTTT
>TRBJ1-3|TRBV19|15|-|-
CASSIRGFSGNTIYF
TGTGCCAGTAGTATACGGGGTTTCTCTGGAAACACCATATATTTT
>TRBJ1-5|TRBV19|16|-|TRBD1
CASSGTGGAGGQPQHF
TGTGCCAGTAGCGGAACAGGGGGCGCGGGGGGTCAGCCCCAGCATTTT
>TRBJ2-1|TRBV6-1|16|few|-
CASSETRGSDINEQFF
TGTGCCAGCAGTGAAACTCGAGGGTCCGATATCAATGAGCAGTTCTTC
>TRBJ2-1|TRBV6-2/TRBV6-3|11|-|-
CASSEGGWPFF
TGTGCCAGCAGTGAGGGAGGTTGGCCGTTCTTC
>TRBJ1-2|TRBV9|13|once|-
CASSVEGNYGYTF
TGTGCCAGCAGCGTAGAGGGGAACTATGGCTACACCTTC
>TRBJ2-7|TRBV5-1|16|once|TRBD1
CASSPLPGTGSYEQYF
TGCGCCAGCAGCCCGCTCCCCGGGACAGGCTCCTACGAGCAGTACTTC
>TRBJ1-2|TRBV15|20|-|-
CATSRDLQLGTDRQNYGYTF
TGTGCCACCAGCAGAGATCTTCAGTTGGGCACTGACCGCCAGAACTATGGCTACACCTTC
>TRBJ1-2|TRBV19|12|-|-
CASSQQGYGYTF
TGTGCCAGTTCTCAACAGGGCTATGGCTACACCTTC
>TRBJ1-5|TRBV7-2|15|-|TRBD1
CASSLGQGMNQPQHF
TGTGCCAGCAGCTTGGGACAGGGGATGAATCAGCCCCAGCATTTT
>TRBJ2-3|TRBV19|16|-|-
CASSIGGRGDTDTQYF
TGTGCCAGTAGTATAGGAGGCAGGGGGGACACAGATACGCAGTATTTT
>TRBJ1-2|TRBV28|15|-|-
CASSLFTGGGYGYTF
TGTGCCAGCAGTTTATTCACGGGGGGTGGCTATGGCTACACCTTC
>TRBJ1-2|TRBV6-6|13|-|-
CASSYPGTYGYTF
TGTGCCAGCAGTTACCCTGGGACATATGGCTACACCTTC
>TRBJ2-7|TRBV5-1|14|-|TRBD2
CASREVAGNHEQYF
TGCGCCAGCCGGGAAGTAGCGGGGAACCACGAGCAGTACTTC
>TRBJ2-6|TRBV28|15|-|-
CASSLASAGANVLTF
TGTGCCAGCAGTTTAGCGTCGGCTGGGGCCAACGTCCTGACTTTC
>TRBJ2-7|TRBV9|13|-|-
CASSGIQGGEQYF
TGTGCCAGCAGCGGAATACAGGGCGGCGAGCAGTACTTC
>TRBJ2-1|TRBV21-1|20|-|-
CASSKRGLGTFSACYNEQFF
TGTGCCAGCAGCAAACGGGGACTTGGCACCTTTTCTGCCTGCTACAATGAGCAGTTCTTC
>TRBJ1-5|TRBV7-2|12|-|-
CASSLFSQPQHF
TGTGCCAGCAGCTTATTTAGTCAGCCCCAGCATTTT
>TRBJ2-7|TRBV4-2|15|few|-
CASSQGPGGSYEQYF
TGTGCCAGCAGCCAAGGCCCCGGGGGAAGTTACGAGCAGTACTTC
>TRBJ1-5|TRBV19|15|-|-
CASSIGTGRGQPQHF
TGTGCCAGTAGTATAGGCACAGGGCGCGGTCAGCCCCAGCATTTT
>TRBJ2-7|TRBV5-1|14|-|TRBD1
CASSGMTGGYEQYF
TGCGCCAGCAGCGGAATGACAGGGGGGTACGAGCAGTACTTC
>TRBJ1-1|TRBV5-5|11|-|-
CASSWAAEAFF
TGTGCCAGCAGCTGGGCAGCTGAAGCTTTCTTT
>TRBJ1-2|TRBV3-1/TRBV3-2|15|-|TRBD1
CASSQGSGQGYGYTF
TGTGCCAGCAGCCAAGGGTCGGGACAGGGCTATGGCTACACCTTC
>TRBJ1-2|TRBV2|14|-|-
CATYIYRVEGGYTF
TGTGCCACCTACATATACAGGGTAGAGGGCGGCTACACCTTC
>TRBJ1-1|TRBV28|17|-|TRBD1
CASSSRQGNLVNTEAFF
TGTGCCAGCAGTAGCCGACAGGGGAATTTGGTGAACACTGAAGCTTTCTTT
>TRBJ1-2|TRBV19|14|-|TRBD1
CASSISRGQGGYTF
TGTGCCAGTAGTATAAGCAGGGGGCAAGGTGGCTACACCTTC
>TRBJ1-4|TRBV18|15|few|-
CASSSGTIFNEKLFF
TGTGCCAGCTCATCCGGGACAATATTTAATGAAAAACTGTTTTTT
>TRBJ1-3|TRBV9|14|once|TRBD1
CASSPQGYGNTIYF
TGTGCCAGCAGCCCACAGGGGTACGGAAACACCATATATTTT
>TRBJ1-1|TRBV19|16|-|TRBD1
CASSIRGDRANTEAFF
TGTGCCAGTAGTATAAGGGGGGACAGGGCGAACACTGAAGCTTTCTTT
>TRBJ1-1|TRBV7-2|15|-|TRBD1
CASSLGRGQNTEAFF
TGTGCCAGCAGCTTAGGGAGGGGGCAGAACACTGAAGCTTTCTTT
>TRBJ1-5|TRBV30|14|-|-
CAWSRGLGNQPQHF
TGTGCCTGGAGTAGGGGCCTGGGTAATCAGCCCCAGCATTTT
>TRBJ2-1|TRBV5-1|14|-|-
CASSIGDLYNEQFF
TGCGCCAGCAGCATCGGAGACCTCTACAATGAGCAGTTCTTC
>TRBJ1-1|TRBV30|12|-|-
CACGRLNTEAFF
TGTGCCTGTGGACGTTTGAACACTGAAGCTTTCTTT
>TRBJ2-7|TRBV11-2|14|-|TRBD2
CASSLVIAGGEQYF
TGTGCCAGCAGCTTAGTTATAGCGGGCGGTGAGCAGTACTTC
>TRBJ1-3|TRBV19|14|-|-
CASNPGQLGNTIYF
TGTGCCAGTAATCCAGGACAGCTCGGAAACACCATATATTTT
>TRBJ1-1|TRBV11-3|16|-|-
CASTKEVEESPSCAFF
TGTGCCAGCACCAAGGAGGTGGAAGAATCGCCTTCCTGCGCTTTCTTT
>TRBJ1-6|TRBV5-5|16|-|TRBD1
CASSPPGQINNSPLHF
TGTGCCAGCAGCCCCCCGGGACAGATAAATAATTCACCCCTCCACTTT
>TRBJ2-1|TRBV7-9|18|few|TRBD2
CASSAGTSGGSSYNEQFF
TGTGCCAGCAGCGCAGGGACTAGCGGAGGGAGCTCCTACAATGAGCAGTTCTTC
>TRBJ2-1|TRBV4-3|13|once|-
CASSQGIADEQFF
TGCGCCAGCAGCCAAGGGATCGCGGATGAGCAGTTCTTC
>TRBJ2-1|TRBV5-4|15|-|TRBD2
CASSPGTSPIHEQFF
TGTGCCAGCAGCCCCGGGACTAGCCCGATCCATGAGCAGTTCTTC
>TRBJ2-1|TRBV3-1/TRBV3-2|16|-|TRBD2
CASSQEPGLAYNEQFF
TGTGCCAGCAGCCAAGAACCGGGACTAGCTTACAATGAGCAGTTCTTC
>TRBJ1-2|TRBV28|15|-|-
CASSSGGGPNYGYTF
TGTGCCAGCAGTTCGGGCGGGGGGCCTAACTATGGCTACACCTTC
>TRBJ2-1|TRBV7-9|15|-|-
CASSLAGTFYNEQFF
TGTGCCAGCAGCTTAGCGGGGACTTTCTACAATGAGCAGTTCTTC
>TRBJ2-3|TRBV7-3|15|-|TRBD1
CASSWTGINTDTQYF
TGTGCCAGCAGCTGGACAGGGATTAATACAGATACGCAGTATTTT
>TRBJ1-6|TRBV28|14|-|TRBD1
CASSSGQGDSPLHF
TGTGCCAGCAGTTCGGGACAGGGAGATTCACCCCTCCACTTT
>TRBJ2-7|TRBV5-5|15|-|TRBD1
CASSHATGWDHEQYF
TGTGCCAGCAGCCACGCGACAGGGTGGGACCACGAGCAGTACTTC
>TRBJ2-1|TRBV11-2|12|-|-
CASSLDQGFQFF
TGTGCCAGCAGCTTAGATCAGGGATTTCAGTTCTTC
>TRBJ1-3|TRBV3-1/TRBV3-2|15|-|-
CASSQGAGSGNTIYF
TGTGCCAGCAGCCAAGGTGCAGGATCTGGAAACACCATATATTTT